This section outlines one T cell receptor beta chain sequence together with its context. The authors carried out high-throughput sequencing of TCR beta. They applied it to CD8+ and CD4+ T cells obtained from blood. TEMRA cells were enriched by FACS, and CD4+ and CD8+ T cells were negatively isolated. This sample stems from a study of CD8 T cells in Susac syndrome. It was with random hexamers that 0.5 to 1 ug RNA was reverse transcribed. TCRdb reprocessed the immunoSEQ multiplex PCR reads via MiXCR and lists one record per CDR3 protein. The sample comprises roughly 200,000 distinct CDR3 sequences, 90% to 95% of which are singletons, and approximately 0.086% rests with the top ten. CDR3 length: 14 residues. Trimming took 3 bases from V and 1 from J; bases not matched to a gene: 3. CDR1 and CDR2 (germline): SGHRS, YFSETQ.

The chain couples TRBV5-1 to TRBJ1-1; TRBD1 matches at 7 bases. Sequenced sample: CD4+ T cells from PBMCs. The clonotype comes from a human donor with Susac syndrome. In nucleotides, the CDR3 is TGCGCCAGCAGCTCGACAGGGTGGAACACTGAAGCTTTCTTT. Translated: CASSSTGWNTEAFF.